This T cell receptor beta chain was identified in a study of breast tumors, draining lymph nodes, adjacent tissues. Broader study findings: Tumor and nontumor repertoires were significantly more similar in luminal-like than in basal-like breast cancer. Tumor T cell lymph node origin was a supported hypothesis, not proven. Tumors had less TCR diversity than lymph nodes, more than nontumor tissue.

The CDR3 loop spans 15 amino acids. V lost 0 bases and J lost 2; bases outside the gene matches: 3. In germline, CDR1 is LGHNA, CDR2 YNFKEQ. TCRdb analysed the multiplex PCR reads with MiXCR anew, one entry per CDR3 protein. The profile shows some 230,000 distinct CDR3 sequences, under 40% of them singletons. This clonotype was counted at least ten times. The antigen remains undetermined. Breast cancer patients provided tissue from their axillary draining lymph nodes. This receptor was obtained from a female donor with breast cancer. Some clones in this sample may be carry-over from other donors' samples. This chain connects TRBV4-2 to TRBJ2-7, with 8 nucleotides matching TRBD2. Sequencing input: axillary lymph node tissue. In DNA form, the CDR3 reads TGTGCCAGCAGCCAAGACCTGGGACTAGCCTACGAGCAGTACTTC. This sequence encodes CASSQDLGLAYEQYF.